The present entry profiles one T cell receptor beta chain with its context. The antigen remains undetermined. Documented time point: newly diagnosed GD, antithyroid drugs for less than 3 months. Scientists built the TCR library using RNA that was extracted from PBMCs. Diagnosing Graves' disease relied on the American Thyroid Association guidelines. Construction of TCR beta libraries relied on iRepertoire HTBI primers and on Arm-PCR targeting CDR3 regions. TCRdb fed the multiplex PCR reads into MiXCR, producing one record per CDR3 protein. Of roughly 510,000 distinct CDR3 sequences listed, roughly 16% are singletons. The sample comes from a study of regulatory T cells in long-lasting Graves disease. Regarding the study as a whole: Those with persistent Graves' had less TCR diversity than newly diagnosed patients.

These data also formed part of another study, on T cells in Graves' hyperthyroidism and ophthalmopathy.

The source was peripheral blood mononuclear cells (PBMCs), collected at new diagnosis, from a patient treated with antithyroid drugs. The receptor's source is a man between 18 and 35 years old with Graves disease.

CDR3 loop: CASGGTPLAKNIQYF. The CDR3 bases are TGTGCCAGCGGTGGGACACCGCTAGCCAAAAACATTCAGTACTTC. The J gene is TRBJ2-4, the V gene TRBV6-2 or TRBV6-3; D perhaps matches TRBD1 (6 bases). V was shortened by 8 bases and J by 0 bases, with 14 bases between the two germline ends. There are 15 residues in the CDR3. Looked up from germline, CDR1 is MNHEY and CDR2 is SVGEGT.